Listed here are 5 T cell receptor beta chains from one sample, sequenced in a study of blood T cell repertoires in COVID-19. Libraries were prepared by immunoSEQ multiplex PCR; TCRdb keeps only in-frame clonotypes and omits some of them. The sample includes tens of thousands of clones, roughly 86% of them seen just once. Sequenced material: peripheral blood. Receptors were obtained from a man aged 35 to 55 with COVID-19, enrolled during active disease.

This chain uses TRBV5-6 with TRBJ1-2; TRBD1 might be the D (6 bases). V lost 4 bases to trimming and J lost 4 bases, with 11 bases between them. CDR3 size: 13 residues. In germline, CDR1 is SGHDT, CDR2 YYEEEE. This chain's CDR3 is CASSPGHGYGYTF. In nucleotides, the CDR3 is TGTGCCAGCAGCCCGGGACATGGCTATGGCTACACCTTC.

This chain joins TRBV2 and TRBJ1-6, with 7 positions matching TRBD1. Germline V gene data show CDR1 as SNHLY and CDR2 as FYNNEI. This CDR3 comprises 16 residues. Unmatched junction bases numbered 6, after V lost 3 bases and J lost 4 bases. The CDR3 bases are TGTGCCAGCAGTGAGCGGGGACAGACTTATAATTCACCCCTCCACTTT. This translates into CASSERGQTYNSPLHF.

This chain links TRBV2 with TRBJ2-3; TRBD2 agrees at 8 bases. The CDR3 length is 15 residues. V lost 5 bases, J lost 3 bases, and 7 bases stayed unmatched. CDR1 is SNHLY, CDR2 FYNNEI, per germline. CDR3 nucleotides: TGTGCCAGCAGTCTAAGCGGGGGCCGTACAGATACGCAGTATTTT. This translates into CASSLSGGRTDTQYF.

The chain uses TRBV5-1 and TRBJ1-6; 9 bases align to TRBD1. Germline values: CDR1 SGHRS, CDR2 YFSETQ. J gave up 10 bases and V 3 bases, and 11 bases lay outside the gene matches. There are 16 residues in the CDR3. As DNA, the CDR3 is TGCGCCAGCAGCTACGCCGGGACAGGGATAGGGTCACCCCTCCACTTT. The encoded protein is CASSYAGTGIGSPLHF.

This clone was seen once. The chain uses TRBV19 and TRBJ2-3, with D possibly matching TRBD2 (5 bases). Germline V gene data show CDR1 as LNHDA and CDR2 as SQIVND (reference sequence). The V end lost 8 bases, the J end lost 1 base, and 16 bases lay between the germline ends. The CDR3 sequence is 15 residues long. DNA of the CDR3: TGTGCCAGTCGTAAGAGCGGAACCGGCACAGATACGCAGTATTTT. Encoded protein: CASRKSGTGTDTQYF.